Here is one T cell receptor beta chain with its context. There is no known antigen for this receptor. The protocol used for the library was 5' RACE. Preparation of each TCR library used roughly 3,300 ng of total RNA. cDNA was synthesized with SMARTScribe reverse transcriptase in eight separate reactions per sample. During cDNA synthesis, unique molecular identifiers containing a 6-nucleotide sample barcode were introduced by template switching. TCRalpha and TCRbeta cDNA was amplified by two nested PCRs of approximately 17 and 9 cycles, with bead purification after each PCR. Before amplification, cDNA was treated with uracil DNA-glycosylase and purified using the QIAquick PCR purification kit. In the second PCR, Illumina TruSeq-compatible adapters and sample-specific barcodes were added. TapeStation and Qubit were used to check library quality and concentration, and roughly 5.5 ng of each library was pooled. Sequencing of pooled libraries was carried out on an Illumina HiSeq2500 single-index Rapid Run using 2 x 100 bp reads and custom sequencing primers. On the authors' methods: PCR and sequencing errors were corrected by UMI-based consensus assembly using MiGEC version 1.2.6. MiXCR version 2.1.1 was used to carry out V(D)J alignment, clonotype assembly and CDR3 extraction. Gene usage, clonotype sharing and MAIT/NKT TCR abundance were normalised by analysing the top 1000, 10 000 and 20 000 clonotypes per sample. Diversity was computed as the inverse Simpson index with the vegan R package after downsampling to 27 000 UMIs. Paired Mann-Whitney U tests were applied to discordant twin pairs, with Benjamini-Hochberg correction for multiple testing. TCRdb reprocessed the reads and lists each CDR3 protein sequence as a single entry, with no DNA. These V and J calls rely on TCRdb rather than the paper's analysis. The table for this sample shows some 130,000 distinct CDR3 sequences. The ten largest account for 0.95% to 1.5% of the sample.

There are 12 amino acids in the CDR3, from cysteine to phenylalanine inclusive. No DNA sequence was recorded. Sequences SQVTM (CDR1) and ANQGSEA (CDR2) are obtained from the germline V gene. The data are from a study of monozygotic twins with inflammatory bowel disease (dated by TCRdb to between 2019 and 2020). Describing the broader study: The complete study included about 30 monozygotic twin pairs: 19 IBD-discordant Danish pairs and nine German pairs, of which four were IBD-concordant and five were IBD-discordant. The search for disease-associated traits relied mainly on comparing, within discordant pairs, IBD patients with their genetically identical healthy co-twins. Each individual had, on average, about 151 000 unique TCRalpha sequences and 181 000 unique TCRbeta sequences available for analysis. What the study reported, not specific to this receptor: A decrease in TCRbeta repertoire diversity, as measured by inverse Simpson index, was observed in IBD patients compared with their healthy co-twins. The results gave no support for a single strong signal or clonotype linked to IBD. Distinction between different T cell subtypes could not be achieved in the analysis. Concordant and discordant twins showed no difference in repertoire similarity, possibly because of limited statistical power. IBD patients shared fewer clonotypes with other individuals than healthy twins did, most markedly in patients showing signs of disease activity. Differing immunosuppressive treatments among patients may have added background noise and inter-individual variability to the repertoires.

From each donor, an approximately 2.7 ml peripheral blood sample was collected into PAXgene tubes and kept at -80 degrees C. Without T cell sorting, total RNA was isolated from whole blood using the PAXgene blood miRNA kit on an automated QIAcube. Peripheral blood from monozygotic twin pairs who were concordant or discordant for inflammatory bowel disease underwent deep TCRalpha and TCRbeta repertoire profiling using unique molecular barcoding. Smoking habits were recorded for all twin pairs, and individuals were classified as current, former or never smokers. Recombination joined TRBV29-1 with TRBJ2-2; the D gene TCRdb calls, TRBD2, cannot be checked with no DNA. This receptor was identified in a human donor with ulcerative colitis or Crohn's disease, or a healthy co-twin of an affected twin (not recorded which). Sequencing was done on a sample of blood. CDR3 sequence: CSGSGRTGELFF.